The present T cell receptor beta chain was sequenced within a study of T cells in Graves' hyperthyroidism and ophthalmopathy. Turning to this clonotype: Its specificity is unknown. One end of the junction is discordant with germline, which a read error may explain.

The germline V gene encodes CDR1 WSHSY and CDR2 SAAADI. The CDR3 has 14 residues. Study findings and constraints: Expanded thyroid clonotypes (above 0.001) were mostly also found in blood.

TCR beta CDR3 sequences were amplified from RNA transcripts. The HTBI primer set served for first-round RT-PCR of the TCR CDR3. MiXCR, applied by TCRdb to the multiplex PCR reads, yields one record per CDR3 protein. The sample includes hundreds of thousands of distinct CDR3 sequences, 45% seen only once; the top ten take about 7%. This sequence originates from an adult man with Graves' disease, either hyperthyroidism or ophthalmopathy (not recorded which). The chain carries TRBV10-2 and TRBJ1-2; no firm D call. The sequenced sample was peripheral blood or thyroid tissue (not recorded which). The CDR3 nucleotides read TGTGCCAGCAGCCATGATGGACCGAACTATGGCTACACCTTC. It codes for CASSHDGPNYGYTF.